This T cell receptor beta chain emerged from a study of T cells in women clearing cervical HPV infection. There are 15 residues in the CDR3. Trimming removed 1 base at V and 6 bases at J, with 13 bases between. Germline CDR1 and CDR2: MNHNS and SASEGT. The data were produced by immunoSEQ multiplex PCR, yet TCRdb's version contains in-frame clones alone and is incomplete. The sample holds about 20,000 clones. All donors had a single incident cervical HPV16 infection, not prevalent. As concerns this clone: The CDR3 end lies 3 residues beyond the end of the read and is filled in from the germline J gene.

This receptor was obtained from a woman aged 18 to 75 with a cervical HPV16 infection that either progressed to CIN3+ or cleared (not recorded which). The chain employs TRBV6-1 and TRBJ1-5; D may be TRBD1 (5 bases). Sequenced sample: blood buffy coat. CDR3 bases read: TGTGCCAGCAGTGAAGGCCCGGGGGATGGTCAGCCC. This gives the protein CASSEGPGDGQP. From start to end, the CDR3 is CASSEGPGDGQPQHF.